The 27 T cell receptor beta chains below come from one sample, sequenced in a study of blood T cell repertoires in COVID-19. Libraries were prepared by immunoSEQ multiplex PCR; TCRdb keeps only in-frame clonotypes and omits some of them. The sample lists 65,000 to 75,000 clones, about four fifths occurring once. The source material was peripheral blood. These receptors all come from an elderly woman with acute or convalescent COVID-19.

This clone appeared a single time. The CDR3 reads CASSVTGGNYGYTF. DNA for the CDR3: TGTGCCAGCAGTGTAACAGGGGGCAACTATGGCTACACCTTC. The V gene is TRBV25-1, the J gene TRBJ1-2; TRBD1 agrees at 9 bases. The germline V gene has CDR1 MGHDK and CDR2 SYGVNS. The CDR3 has 14 amino acids. V lost 4 bases, J lost 2 bases, and 2 bases stayed unmatched.

V is TRBV19 and J is TRBJ1-1, with D possibly matching TRBD1 (6 bases). Germline-derived CDR1 and CDR2 are LNHDA and SQIVND (reference sequence). V was trimmed by 4 bases and J by 0 bases, leaving 15 bases between them. The CDR3 has 16 amino acids. In DNA, the CDR3 is TGTGCCAGTAGTAAGGGGACAACTTTCATGAACACTGAAGCTTTCTTT. Translation: CASSKGTTFMNTEAFF.

This clone was seen once. This chain links TRBV19 with TRBJ2-1; D might be TRBD2 (7 bases). There are 16 residues in the CDR3. With 4 bases removed from V and 1 base from J, the gap between germline ends came to 14 bases. Germline values: CDR1 LNHDA, CDR2 SQIVND (reference sequence). The CDR3, as DNA: TGTGCCAGTAGTACCCACGGGGGGCTATCCTACAATGAGCAGTTCTTC. It specifies CASSTHGGLSYNEQFF.

This clone was seen only a few times. V is TRBV30 and J is TRBJ1-5; 7 nucleotides align to TRBD1. V shed 4 bases, J shed 2 bases, and the junction held 5 bases outside the gene matches. Germline V gene lookup returns CDR1 GTSNPN and CDR2 SVGIG (reference sequence). The CDR3 spans 14 residues. The CDR3 DNA sequence: TGTGCCTGGACGACAGGGATGGGCAATCAGCCCCAGCATTTT. Protein product: CAWTTGMGNQPQHF. The full variable domain, rest sourced from reference TRBV30 and TRBJ1-5, is SQTIHQWPATLVQPVGSPLSLECTVEGTSNPNLYWYRQAAGRGLQLLFYSVGIGQISSEVPQNLSASRPQDRQFILSSKKLLLSDSGFYLCAWTTGMGNQPQHFGDGTRLSIL.

This clone was counted at least ten times. The chain combines TRBV7-3 with TRBJ2-2, with TRBD2 matching 8 bases. The CDR3 totals 16 residues. Trimming removed 5 bases from V and 4 bases from J; junction bases left unmatched: 9. In germline, CDR1 is SGHTA, CDR2 FQGTGA. DNA of the CDR3: TGTGCCAGCAGCCTACGCGGGGGGCCCCCCACCGGGGAGCTGTTTTTT. This translates into CASSLRGGPPTGELFF.

This chain connects TRBV4-1 to TRBJ1-2; 11 nucleotides agree with TRBD1. CDR1 and CDR2 from the germline V gene are MGHRA and YSYEKL. The CDR3 is made up of 18 amino acids. V was clipped by 5 bases and J by 0 bases; unmatched bases: 11. CDR3: CASSYSWGQGDANYGYTF. The CDR3 DNA is TGCGCCAGCAGCTACTCCTGGGGACAGGGGGATGCTAACTATGGCTACACCTTC.

J is TRBJ1-1 and V is TRBV2; D is unclear. CDR1 is SNHLY, CDR2 FYNNEI, per germline. This CDR3 contains 12 residues. V shed 8 bases and J shed 0 bases, with 7 bases lying between them. The DNA of the CDR3 is TGTGCCAGCCGAGAGATGAACACTGAAGCTTTCTTT. Protein sequence: CASREMNTEAFF. Filled out from reference TRBV2 and TRBJ1-1, the complete variable domain reads EPEVTQTPSHQVTQMGQEVILRCVPISNHLYFYWYRQILGQKVEFLVSFYNNEISEKSEIFDDQFSVERPDGSNFTLKIRSTKLEDSAMYFCASREMNTEAFFGQGTRLTVV.

The chain is built from TRBV5-1 and TRBJ2-3, with 10 bases that match TRBD2. V was pared by 2 bases and J by 5 bases, with 5 bases of the junction left unmatched. This CDR3 spans 15 amino acids. Germline CDR1 SGHRS, CDR2 YFSETQ. The CDR3 loop is CASSLASGGVDTQYF. DNA of the CDR3: TGCGCCAGCAGCTTAGCTAGCGGGGGTGTAGATACGCAGTATTTT.

The chain combines TRBV11-3 with TRBJ2-1; D possibly corresponds to TRBD2 (7 bases). V lost 5 bases to trimming and J lost 5 bases, with 16 bases between them. Germline V gene sequence: CDR1 SGHNT, CDR2 YENEEA. The CDR3 covers 15 residues. The CDR3 DNA reads TGTGCCAGCAGCCTTGGGGGGGGGCGGAACAATGAGCAGTTCTTC. Its translation is CASSLGGGRNNEQFF. The whole variable domain, remainder taken from reference TRBV11-3 and TRBJ2-1, is EAGVVQSPRYKIIEKKQPVAFWCNPISGHNTLYWYLQNLGQGPELLIRYENEEAVDDSQLPKDRFSAERLKGVDSTLKIQPAELGDSAVYLCASSLGGGRNNEQFFGPGTRLTVL.

The chain couples TRBV12-3 or TRBV12-4 to TRBJ1-2; D is perhaps TRBD1 (5 bases). V was shortened by 6 bases and J by 7 bases, with 15 bases between the two germline ends. This CDR3 is 13 amino acids long. The CDR3 loop is CASSLGLEGGYTF. In DNA, the CDR3 is TGTGCCAGCAGCTTGGGACTGGAAGGTGGCTACACCTTC.

The rearrangement joins TRBV24-1 to TRBJ2-3; unclear D gene. Germline assignment: CDR1 KGHDR and CDR2 SFDVKD. V was trimmed by 3 bases and J by 4 bases, leaving 7 bases between them. The length of the CDR3 is 13 residues. CDR3 DNA: TGTGCCACCAGTGATCCGGTTGCAGATACGCAGTATTTT. Translated: CATSDPVADTQYF.

The chain combines TRBV18 with TRBJ2-7, with a tentative D call TRBD2 (5 bases). The germline CDR1 and CDR2 sequences are KGHSH and LQKENI. CDR3 length: 14 amino acids. V was pared by 0 bases and J by 3 bases, with 9 bases between. The CDR3 reads CASSPPYGDYEQYF. In DNA form, the CDR3 reads TGTGCCAGCTCACCACCGTACGGGGACTACGAGCAGTACTTC.

The chain is built from TRBV18 and TRBJ1-2; TRBD1 aligns across 7 bases. After removal of 3 bases from V and 0 bases from J, the junction contained 4 bases not matched to a gene. Germline V gene lookup returns CDR1 KGHSH and CDR2 LQKENI. This CDR3 region has 15 residues. The chain's CDR3 is CASSPRQGANYGYTF. For the CDR3, the DNA is TGTGCCAGCTCACCTAGACAGGGTGCTAACTATGGCTACACCTTC.

V is TRBV12-5 and J is TRBJ2-3; 8 bases map to TRBD2. V shed 2 bases and J 4 bases; nucleotides not matched to a gene: 5. Germline V CDR1 and CDR2: LGHNT, FRNRAP. The CDR3 length is 15 residues. CDR3 bases: TGTGCTAGTGGTTTGATCAGCGGGGGACCAGATACGCAGTATTTT. Translating it yields CASGLISGGPDTQYF.

The chain couples TRBV6-5 to TRBJ2-3, with TRBD2 as a possible D gene (5 bases). Germline CDR1 is MNHEY and CDR2 is SVGAGI. Trimming removed 4 bases from V and 3 bases from J, with 11 bases in between. CDR3 length equals 14 residues. The CDR3 reads CASSSRLATDTQYF. The CDR3, as DNA: TGTGCCAGCAGTTCGAGGCTAGCTACAGATACGCAGTATTTT.

The chain uses TRBV6-5 and TRBJ2-5, with 8 positions matching TRBD2. This CDR3 comprises 15 residues. Germline loops: CDR1 MNHEY, CDR2 SVGAGI. J gave up 5 bases and V 6 bases, and 11 bases lay outside the gene matches. In DNA, the CDR3 is TGTGCCAGCAGACCTAGCGGGTCAGGACAGGAGACCCAGTACTTC. Translation: CASRPSGSGQETQYF.

This rearrangement joins TRBV21-1 to TRBJ2-5; the table gives TRBD2 as D, unverified against the DNA. TRBV21-1 is noted as a pseudogene. The CDR3 contains 16 residues. CDR3 sequence: CASSKRGKELVTTQYF. The CDR3 nucleotides are TGTGCCAGCAGCAAAAGAGGTAAGGAGCTGGTAACGACCCAGTACTTC.

The genes are TRBV5-1 and TRBJ2-1; 12 bases agree with TRBD2. The germline gives CDR1 SGHRS, CDR2 YFSETQ. Trimming removed 4 bases from V and 8 bases from J; junction bases left unmatched: 7. The CDR3 loop spans 15 amino acids. Here the CDR3 reads CASSKLAGGRDEQFF. As DNA, the CDR3 is TGCGCCAGCAGCAAACTAGCGGGGGGTCGGGATGAGCAGTTCTTC.

In this sample, this clone turned up once. This sequence joins TRBV7-2 and TRBJ2-1, with 8 positions matching TRBD2. After removal of 0 bases from V and 6 bases from J, the junction contained 7 bases not matched to a gene. Looked up from germline, CDR1 is SGHTA and CDR2 is FQGNSA. CDR3 length equals 16 residues. Here the CDR3 reads CASSLAVLAGPNEQFF. The CDR3 nucleotides are TGTGCCAGCAGCTTAGCTGTATTAGCGGGGCCCAATGAGCAGTTCTTC.

This chain connects TRBV29-1 to TRBJ1-2; D remains unclear. V dropped 5 bases and J dropped 6 bases, with 13 bases sitting between them. CDR3 length: 12 amino acids. CDR1 and CDR2 (germline): SQVTM, ANQGSEA. The DNA of the CDR3 is TGCAGCGTTTATGATGAGGGTAATGGCTACACCTTC. It codes for CSVYDEGNGYTF.

The V and J genes are TRBV12-5 and TRBJ1-1; D possibly corresponds to TRBD1 (5 bases). The germline V gene has CDR1 LGHNT and CDR2 FRNRAP. This CDR3 contains 13 residues. V shed 6 bases and J shed 0 bases, with 8 bases lying between them. The CDR3 region has the DNA TGTGCTAGTGGGGCAGGGATGAACACTGAAGCTTTCTTT. It translates to CASGAGMNTEAFF.

In this sample, this clone turned up a few times. This chain uses TRBV18 with TRBJ1-6; D unclear. Germline loops: CDR1 KGHSH, CDR2 LQKENI. Trimming removed 5 bases at V and 3 bases at J, with 5 bases between. This CDR3 is built from 13 residues. The CDR3 bases are TGTGCCAGCTCAGGCAGCTATAATTCACCCCTCCACTTT. This encodes CASSGSYNSPLHF.

V usage is TRBV28 and J usage is TRBJ2-2; 9 nucleotides agree with TRBD2. Trimming took 6 bases from V and 1 from J; bases not matched to a gene: 6. The CDR3 loop spans 16 amino acids. CDR1 and CDR2 (germline): MDHEN, SYDVKM. CDR3 in DNA: TGTGCCAGCAGCCACCATAGCGGGGGGAACACCGGGGAGCTGTTTTTT. Residues: CASSHHSGGNTGELFF.

This chain uses TRBV7-9 with TRBJ1-2, with D unclear. CDR1 is SEHNR and CDR2 is FQNEAQ in the germline V gene (reference sequence). The CDR3 extends over 13 amino acids. The CDR3 DNA reads TGTGCTCTCGGAGAATCCCGTCTATTAGGCTACACCTTC. This codes for CALGESRLLGYTF.

J is TRBJ2-7 and V is TRBV13; 11 nucleotides line up with TRBD2. This CDR3 is 18 amino acids long. Germline lookup yields CDR1 PRHDT and CDR2 FYEKMQ (reference sequence). V shed 1 base and J 4 bases; nucleotides not matched to a gene: 12. In DNA, the CDR3 is TGTGCCAGCAGCTTAGCACTAGCGGGGGCTCCGGGACCTTACGAGCAGTACTTC. Protein sequence: CASSLALAGAPGPYEQYF.

V gene TRBV19 combines with J gene TRBJ2-5, with 8 positions matching TRBD1. V trimming: 5 bases; J trimming: 2 bases; junction bases outside the gene matches: 13. From germline, CDR1 is LNHDA and CDR2 SQIVND (reference sequence). The CDR3 is 17 residues long. DNA of the CDR3: TGTGCCAGTAGTGGGAGACAGGGGCGGGTAGGGCAAGAGACCCAGTACTTC. Translation gives CASSGRQGRVGQETQYF.

V usage is TRBV19 and J usage is TRBJ2-1; TRBD2 matches 10 bases. CDR3 length equals 15 residues. Unmatched junction bases numbered 5, after V lost 3 bases and J lost 6 bases. Germline loops: CDR1 LNHDA, CDR2 SQIVND (reference sequence). The DNA for the CDR3 is TGTGCCAGTAGTATCGGGACTAGCGTCGCCAATGAGCAGTTCTTC. As protein: CASSIGTSVANEQFF.